This T cell receptor beta chain was found in a study of sequential checkpoint blockade in melanoma (dated 2019 in TCRdb). Concerning the study at large: Using 1:1 randomization, the trial assigned patients either to first-line nivolumab followed by ipilimumab (arm A) or to ipilimumab followed by nivolumab (arm B). TCRbeta immunosequencing was performed on DNA from approximately 93 pretreatment melanoma tumor samples. Maintenance nivolumab came after both trial sequences. In around 74% of the matched pre- and post-treatment tumor biopsy pairs, both biopsies came from the same lesion. For around 21 patients, matched tumor biopsies were obtained before treatment and at week 13, following single-agent nivolumab (arm A) or ipilimumab (arm B). Here is what the overall study found, with its caveats: Within-arm analyses of tumor T-cell fraction were limited by small sample sizes and reduced statistical power. Among patients in arm A, the nivolumab-first arm, pretreatment tumor TIL clonality was associated with response (P = .04). Achieving clinical benefit was about 30 times more likely for patients whose tumor T-cell fraction and clonality increased by week 13. Larger, independent patient cohorts are needed to validate the response-prediction model that combines TCR metrics and mutation burden. Tumor T-cell fraction and clonality were found to correlate with PD-L1 staining and CD8+ T-cell counts but not with mutational load.

To note about this clone: No cognate antigen has been identified for it. No base quality values were provided; no much bigger clone lies one nucleotide off.

What the treatment or condition label conveys for this sample: randomized to nivolumab then ipilimumab (arm A) or the reverse (arm B). Prior DNA-damaging chemotherapy had not been received by any trial patient. CheckMate 064, a randomized, open-label phase II trial of sequential checkpoint blockade, was the source of the samples, all of which came from patients with melanoma. Genomic DNA from formalin-fixed paraffin-embedded (FFPE) tissue samples was used for tumor TCR sequencing. TCRbeta CDR3 regions were immunosequenced from genomic DNA with the immunoSEQ Assay. Before high-throughput sequencing, the genomic DNA was amplified using bias-controlled multiplex PCR. In the authors' own workflow: To quantify the absolute abundance of each unique TCRbeta CDR3 region, the sequences were collapsed and filtered. Clonality was defined as 1 minus Pielou's evenness and was calculated using productive rearrangements only. Tumor T-cell fraction was calculated by normalizing TCRbeta template counts to the amount of usable DNA, which was estimated from several housekeeping genes. Clones with significantly greater frequencies in on-treatment versus baseline samples were identified using a previously published method. TCRdb took over this immuneACCESS table, retaining in-frame rearrangements with V and J assigned. Such tables are incomplete; in checked studies, under half of the missing clones stem from an unresolved V gene, and the remainder is unexplained. V, J and clone size reflect that table, while D and trimming were determined from the DNA. Recorded for this sample are about 4,000 clones; roughly a fifth of them occurred a single time. About 24% of the sample comes from the top ten.

Reading the germline V gene gives CDR1 SGHNT and CDR2 YENEEA. From cysteine to phenylalanine, the CDR3 is 18 amino acids long. The kept DNA is CDR3 alone, 54 bases in frame from the first base. V is pruned by 3 bases and J by 0 bases, leaving 11 bases of the junction without a gene match. The specimen was tumor tissue (inferred from file names), collected from a patient given nivolumab and ipilimumab in sequence. This TCR was recovered from a human donor with melanoma. This receptor chain uses TRBV11-3 and TRBJ1-1; TRBD1 aligns with 9 central bases. The base sequence is TGTGCCAGCAGCTTGCCGTTTGGGACAGGGCGCATGAACACTGAAGCTTTCTTT. It specifies CASSLPFGTGRMNTEAFF.